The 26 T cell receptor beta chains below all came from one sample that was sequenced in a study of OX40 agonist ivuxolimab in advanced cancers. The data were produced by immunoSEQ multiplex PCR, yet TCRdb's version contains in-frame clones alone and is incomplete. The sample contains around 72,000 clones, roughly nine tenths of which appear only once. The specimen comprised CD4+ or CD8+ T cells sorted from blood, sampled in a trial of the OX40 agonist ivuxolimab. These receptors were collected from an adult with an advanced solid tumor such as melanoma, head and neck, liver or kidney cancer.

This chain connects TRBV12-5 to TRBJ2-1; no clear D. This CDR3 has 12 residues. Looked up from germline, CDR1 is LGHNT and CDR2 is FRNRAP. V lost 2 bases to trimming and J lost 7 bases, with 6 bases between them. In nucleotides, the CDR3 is TGTGCTAGTGGTTTGCCCGGGAATGAGCAGTTCTTC. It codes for CASGLPGNEQFF.

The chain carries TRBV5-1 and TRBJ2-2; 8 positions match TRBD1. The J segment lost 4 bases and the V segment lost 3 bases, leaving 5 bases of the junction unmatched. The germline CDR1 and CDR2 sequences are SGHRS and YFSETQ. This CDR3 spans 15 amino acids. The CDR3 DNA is TGCGCCAGCAGCTACGGGACAGGAGGCACCGGGGAGCTGTTTTTT. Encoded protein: CASSYGTGGTGELFF.

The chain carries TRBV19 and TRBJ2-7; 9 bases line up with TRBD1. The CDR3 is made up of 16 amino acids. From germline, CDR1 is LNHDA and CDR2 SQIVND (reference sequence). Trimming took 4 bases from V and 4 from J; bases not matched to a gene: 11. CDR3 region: CASSTSGTGISYEQYF. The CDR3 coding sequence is TGTGCCAGTAGTACCTCCGGGACAGGGATTAGTTACGAGCAGTACTTC. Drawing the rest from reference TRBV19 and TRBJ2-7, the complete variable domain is DGGITQSPKYLFRKEGQNVTLSCEQNLNHDAMYWYRQDPGQGLRLIYYSQIVNDFQKGDIAEGYSVSREKKESFPLTVTSAQKNPTAFYLCASSTSGTGISYEQYFGPGTRLTVT.

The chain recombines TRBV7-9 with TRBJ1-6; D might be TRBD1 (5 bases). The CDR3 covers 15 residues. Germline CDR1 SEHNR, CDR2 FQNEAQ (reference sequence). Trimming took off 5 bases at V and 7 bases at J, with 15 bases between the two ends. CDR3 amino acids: CASSPPGTVNSPLHF. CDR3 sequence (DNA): TGTGCCAGCAGCCCACCCGGGACGGTGAATTCACCCCTCCACTTT.

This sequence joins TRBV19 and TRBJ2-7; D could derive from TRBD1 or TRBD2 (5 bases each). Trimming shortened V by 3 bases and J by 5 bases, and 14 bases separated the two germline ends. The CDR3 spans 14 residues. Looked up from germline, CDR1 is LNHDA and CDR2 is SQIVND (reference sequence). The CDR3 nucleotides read TGTGCCAGTAGTATCCGAGGGGAGTGGGACGAGCAGTACTTC. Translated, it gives CASSIRGEWDEQYF.

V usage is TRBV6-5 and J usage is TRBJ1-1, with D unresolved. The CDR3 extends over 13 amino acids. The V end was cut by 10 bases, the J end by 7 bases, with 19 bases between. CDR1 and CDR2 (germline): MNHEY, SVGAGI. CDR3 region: CATIAPHRGEAFF. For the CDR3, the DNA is TGTGCCACCATTGCACCTCACAGAGGTGAAGCTTTCTTT.

The CDR3 region has the DNA TGCGCCAGCAGCCAAAGACAGGCTGCTGGGGCCAACGTCCTGACTTTC. It encodes CASSQRQAAGANVLTF. The chain is built from TRBV5-1 and TRBJ2-6, with a possible D match to TRBD1 (6 bases). Trimming stripped 4 bases from V and 2 bases from J, with 13 bases between. This CDR3 is built from 16 residues. Germline V gene sequence: CDR1 SGHRS, CDR2 YFSETQ.

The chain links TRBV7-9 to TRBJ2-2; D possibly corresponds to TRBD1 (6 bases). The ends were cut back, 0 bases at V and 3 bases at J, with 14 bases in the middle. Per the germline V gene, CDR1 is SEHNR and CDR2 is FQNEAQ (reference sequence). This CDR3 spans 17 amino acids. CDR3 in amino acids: CASSLATGTIYTGELFF. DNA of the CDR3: TGTGCCAGCAGCTTAGCAACCGGGACAATTTACACCGGGGAGCTGTTTTTT.

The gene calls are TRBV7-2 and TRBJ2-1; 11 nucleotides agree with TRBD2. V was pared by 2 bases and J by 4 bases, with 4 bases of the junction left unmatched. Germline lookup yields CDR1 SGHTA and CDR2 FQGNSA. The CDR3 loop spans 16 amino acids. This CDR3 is CASSLPGTSGYNEQFF. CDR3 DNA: TGTGCCAGCAGCTTACCAGGGACTAGCGGATACAATGAGCAGTTCTTC.

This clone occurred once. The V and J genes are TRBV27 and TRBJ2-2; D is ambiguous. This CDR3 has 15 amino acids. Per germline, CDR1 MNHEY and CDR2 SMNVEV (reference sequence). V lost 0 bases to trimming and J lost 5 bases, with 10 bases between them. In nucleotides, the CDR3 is TGTGCCAGCAGTTTATCTTGGTTGACGACCGGGGAGCTGTTTTTT. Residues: CASSLSWLTTGELFF.

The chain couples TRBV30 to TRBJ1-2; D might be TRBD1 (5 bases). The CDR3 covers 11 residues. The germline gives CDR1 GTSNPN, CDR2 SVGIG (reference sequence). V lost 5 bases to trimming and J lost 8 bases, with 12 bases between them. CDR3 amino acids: CAWAGGGGYTF. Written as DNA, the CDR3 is TGTGCCTGGGCGGGCGGGGGGGGCTACACCTTC.

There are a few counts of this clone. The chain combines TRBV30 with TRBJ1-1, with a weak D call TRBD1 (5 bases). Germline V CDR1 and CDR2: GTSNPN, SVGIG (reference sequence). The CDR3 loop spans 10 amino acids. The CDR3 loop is CALGRTEAFF. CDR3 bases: TGTGCTCTGGGGCGGACTGAAGCTTTCTTT. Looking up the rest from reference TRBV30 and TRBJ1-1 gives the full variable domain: SQTIHQWPATLVQPVGSPLSLECTVEGTSNPNLYWYRQAAGRGLQLLFYSVGIGQISSEVPQNLSASRPQDRQFILSSKKLLLSDSGFYLCALGRTEAFFGQGTRLTVV.

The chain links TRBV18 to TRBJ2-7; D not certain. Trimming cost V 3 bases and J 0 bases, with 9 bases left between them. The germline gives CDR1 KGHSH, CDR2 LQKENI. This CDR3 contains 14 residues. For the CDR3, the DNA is TGTGCCAGCTCACCGCAGCAGTACTCCTACGAGCAGTACTTC. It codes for CASSPQQYSYEQYF.

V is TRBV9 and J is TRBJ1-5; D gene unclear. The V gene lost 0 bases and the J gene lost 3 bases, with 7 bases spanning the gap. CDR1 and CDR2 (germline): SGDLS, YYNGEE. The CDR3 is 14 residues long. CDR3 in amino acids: CASSVEGSNQPQHF. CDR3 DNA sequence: TGTGCCAGCAGCGTAGAAGGGTCCAATCAGCCCCAGCATTTT.

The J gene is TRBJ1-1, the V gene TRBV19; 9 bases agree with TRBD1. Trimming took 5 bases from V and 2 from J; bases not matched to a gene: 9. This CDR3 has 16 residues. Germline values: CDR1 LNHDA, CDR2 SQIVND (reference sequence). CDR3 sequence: CASSPRTGAINTEAFF. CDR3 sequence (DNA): TGTGCCAGTAGTCCCAGGACAGGGGCCATAAACACTGAAGCTTTCTTT. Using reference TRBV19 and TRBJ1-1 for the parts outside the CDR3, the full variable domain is DGGITQSPKYLFRKEGQNVTLSCEQNLNHDAMYWYRQDPGQGLRLIYYSQIVNDFQKGDIAEGYSVSREKKESFPLTVTSAQKNPTAFYLCASSPRTGAINTEAFFGQGTRLTVV.

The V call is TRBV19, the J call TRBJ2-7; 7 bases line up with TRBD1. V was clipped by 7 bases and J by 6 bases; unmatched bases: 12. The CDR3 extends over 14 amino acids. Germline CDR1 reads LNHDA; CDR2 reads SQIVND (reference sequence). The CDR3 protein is CASTPRTGRGEQYF. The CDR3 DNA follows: TGTGCCAGTACCCCACGGACAGGTAGGGGCGAGCAGTACTTC.

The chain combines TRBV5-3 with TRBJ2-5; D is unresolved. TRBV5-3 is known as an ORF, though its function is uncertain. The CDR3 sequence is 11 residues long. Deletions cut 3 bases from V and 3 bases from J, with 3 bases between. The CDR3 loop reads CARSSKETQYF. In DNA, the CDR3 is TGTGCCAGAAGCTCTAAAGAGACCCAGTACTTC.

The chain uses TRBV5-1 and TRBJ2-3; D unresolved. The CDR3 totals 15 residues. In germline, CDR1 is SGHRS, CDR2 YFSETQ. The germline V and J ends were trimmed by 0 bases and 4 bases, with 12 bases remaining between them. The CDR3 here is CASSLGPARSDTQYF. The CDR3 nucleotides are TGCGCCAGCAGCTTGGGGCCTGCGAGGTCAGATACGCAGTATTTT. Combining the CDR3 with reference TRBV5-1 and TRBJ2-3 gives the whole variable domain KAGVTQTPRYLIKTRGQQVTLSCSPISGHRSVSWYQQTPGQGLQFLFEYFSETQRNKGNFPGRFSGRQFSNSRSEMNVSTLELGDSALYLCASSLGPARSDTQYFGPGTRLTVL.

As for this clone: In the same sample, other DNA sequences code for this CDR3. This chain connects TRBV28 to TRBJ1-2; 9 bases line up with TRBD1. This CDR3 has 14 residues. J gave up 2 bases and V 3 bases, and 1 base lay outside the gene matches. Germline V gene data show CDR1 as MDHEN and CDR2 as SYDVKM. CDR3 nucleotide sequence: TGTGCCAGCAGTTTGGGGACAGGGAACTATGGCTACACCTTC. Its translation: CASSLGTGNYGYTF.

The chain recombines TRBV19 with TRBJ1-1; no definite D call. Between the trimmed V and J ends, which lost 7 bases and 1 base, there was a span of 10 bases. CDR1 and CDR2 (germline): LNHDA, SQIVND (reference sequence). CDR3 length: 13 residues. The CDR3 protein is CASMASSNTEAFF. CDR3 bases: TGTGCCAGTATGGCCTCTTCGAACACTGAAGCTTTCTTT.

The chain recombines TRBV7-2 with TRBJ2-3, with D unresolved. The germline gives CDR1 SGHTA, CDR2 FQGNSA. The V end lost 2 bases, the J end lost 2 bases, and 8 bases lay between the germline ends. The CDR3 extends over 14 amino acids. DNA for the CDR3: TGTGCCAGCAGCTTACGGCAGGTCACAGATACGCAGTATTTT. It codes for CASSLRQVTDTQYF.

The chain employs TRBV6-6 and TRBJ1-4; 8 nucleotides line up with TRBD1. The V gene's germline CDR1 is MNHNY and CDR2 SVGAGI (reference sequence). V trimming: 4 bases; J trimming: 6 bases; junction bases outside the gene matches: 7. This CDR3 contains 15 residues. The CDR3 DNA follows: TGTGCCAGCAGTTCCGACAGGGGAGGTGATGAAAAACTGTTTTTT. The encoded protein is CASSSDRGGDEKLFF.

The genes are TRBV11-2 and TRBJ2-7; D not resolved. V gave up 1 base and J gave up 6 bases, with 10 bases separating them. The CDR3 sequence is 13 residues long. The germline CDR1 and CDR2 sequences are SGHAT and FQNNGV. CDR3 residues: CASSLGTSSEQYF. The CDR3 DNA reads TGTGCCAGCAGCTTAGGCACCTCGAGCGAGCAGTACTTC.

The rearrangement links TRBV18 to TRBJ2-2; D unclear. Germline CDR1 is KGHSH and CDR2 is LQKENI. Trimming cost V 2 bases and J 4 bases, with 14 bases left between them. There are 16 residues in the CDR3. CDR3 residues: CASSPSPGIGTGELFF. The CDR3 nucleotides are TGTGCCAGCTCACCATCCCCAGGTATTGGCACCGGGGAGCTGTTTTTT.

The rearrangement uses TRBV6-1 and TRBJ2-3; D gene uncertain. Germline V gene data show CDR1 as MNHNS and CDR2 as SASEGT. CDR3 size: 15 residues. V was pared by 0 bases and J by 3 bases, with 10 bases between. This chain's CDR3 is CASSEASANTDTQYF. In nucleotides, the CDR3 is TGTGCCAGCAGTGAAGCAAGCGCTAATACAGATACGCAGTATTTT.

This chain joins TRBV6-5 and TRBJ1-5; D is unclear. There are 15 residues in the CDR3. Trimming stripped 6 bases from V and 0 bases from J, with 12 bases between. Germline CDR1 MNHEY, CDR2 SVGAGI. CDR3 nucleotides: TGTGCCAGCAGCTCCGACGGACTTAGCAATCAGCCCCAGCATTTT. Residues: CASSSDGLSNQPQHF.